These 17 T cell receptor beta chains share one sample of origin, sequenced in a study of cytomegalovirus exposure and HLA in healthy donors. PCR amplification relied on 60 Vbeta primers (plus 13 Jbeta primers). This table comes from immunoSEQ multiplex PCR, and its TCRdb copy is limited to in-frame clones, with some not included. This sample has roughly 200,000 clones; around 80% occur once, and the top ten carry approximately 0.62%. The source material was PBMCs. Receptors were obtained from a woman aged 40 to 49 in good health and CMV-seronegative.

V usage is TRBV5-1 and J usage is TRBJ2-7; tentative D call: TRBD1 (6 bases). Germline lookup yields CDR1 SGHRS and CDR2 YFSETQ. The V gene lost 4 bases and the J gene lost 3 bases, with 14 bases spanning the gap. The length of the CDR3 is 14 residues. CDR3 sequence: CASSDPQGLYEQYF. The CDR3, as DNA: TGCGCCAGCAGCGACCCCCAGGGGCTCTACGAGCAGTACTTC. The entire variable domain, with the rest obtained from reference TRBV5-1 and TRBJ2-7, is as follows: KAGVTQTPRYLIKTRGQQVTLSCSPISGHRSVSWYQQTPGQGLQFLFEYFSETQRNKGNFPGRFSGRQFSNSRSEMNVSTLELGDSALYLCASSDPQGLYEQYFGPGTRLTVT.

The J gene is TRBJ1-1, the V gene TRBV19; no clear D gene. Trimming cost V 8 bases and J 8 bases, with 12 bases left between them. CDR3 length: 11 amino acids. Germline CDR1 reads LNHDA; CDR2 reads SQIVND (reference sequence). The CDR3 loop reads CASHSWREAFF. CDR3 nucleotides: TGTGCCAGTCACAGTTGGCGCGAAGCTTTCTTT.

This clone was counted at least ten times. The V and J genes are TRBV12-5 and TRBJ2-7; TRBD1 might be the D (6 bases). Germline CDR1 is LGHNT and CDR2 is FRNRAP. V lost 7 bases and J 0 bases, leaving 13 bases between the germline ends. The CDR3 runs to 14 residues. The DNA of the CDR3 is TGTGCTAGTGCCCAGGGGTTAAGCTCCTACGAGCAGTACTTC. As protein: CASAQGLSSYEQYF.

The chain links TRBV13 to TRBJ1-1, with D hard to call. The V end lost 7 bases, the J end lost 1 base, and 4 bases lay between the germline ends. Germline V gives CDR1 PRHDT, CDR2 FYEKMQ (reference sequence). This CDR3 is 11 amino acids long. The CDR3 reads CASIWNTEAFF. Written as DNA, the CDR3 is TGTGCCAGCATCTGGAACACTGAAGCTTTCTTT.

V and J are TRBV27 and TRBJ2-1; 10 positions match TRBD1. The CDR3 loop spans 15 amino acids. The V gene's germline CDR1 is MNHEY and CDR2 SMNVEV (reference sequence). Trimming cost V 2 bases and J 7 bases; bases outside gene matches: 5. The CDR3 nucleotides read TGTGCCAGCAGTTTAGGGACAGGGGCAGGGAATGAGCAGTTCTTC. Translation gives CASSLGTGAGNEQFF.

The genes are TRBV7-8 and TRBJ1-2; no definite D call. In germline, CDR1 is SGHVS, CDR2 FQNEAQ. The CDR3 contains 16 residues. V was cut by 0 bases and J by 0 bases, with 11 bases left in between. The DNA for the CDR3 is TGTGCCAGCAGCTTAGCGCTGTCAGAAGCTAACTATGGCTACACCTTC. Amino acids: CASSLALSEANYGYTF.

CDR3 in amino acids: CASSWGQMSTDTQYF. CDR3 coding DNA: TGTGCCAGCAGCTGGGGACAGATGAGCACAGATACGCAGTATTTT. The chain has TRBV5-4 and TRBJ2-3, with 7 bases identical to TRBD1. Germline CDR1 is SGHNT and CDR2 is YYREEE (reference sequence). J was trimmed by 0 bases and V by 3 bases; bases with no gene match: 4. The CDR3 extends over 15 amino acids.

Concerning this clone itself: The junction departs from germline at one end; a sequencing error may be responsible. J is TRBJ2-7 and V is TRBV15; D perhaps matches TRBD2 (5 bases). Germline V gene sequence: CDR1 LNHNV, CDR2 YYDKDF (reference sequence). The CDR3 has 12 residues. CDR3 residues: CATSSDSHEQYF. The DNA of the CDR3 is TGTGCCACCTCGTCGGACTCCCACGAGCAGTACTTC.

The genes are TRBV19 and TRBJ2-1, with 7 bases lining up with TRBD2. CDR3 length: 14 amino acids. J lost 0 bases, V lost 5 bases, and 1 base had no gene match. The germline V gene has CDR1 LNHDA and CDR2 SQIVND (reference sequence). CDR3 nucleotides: TGTGCCAGTAGTCGGGGGGTCTCCTACAATGAGCAGTTCTTC. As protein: CASSRGVSYNEQFF.

CDR3 residues: CASSTREPQHF. DNA for the CDR3: TGTGCCAGCAGTACCCGGGAGCCCCAGCATTTT. The V and J genes are TRBV6-1 and TRBJ1-5, with D uncertain. The CDR3 contains 11 residues. Germline V gene lookup returns CDR1 MNHNS and CDR2 SASEGT. Between the trimmed V and J ends, which lost 5 bases and 8 bases, there was a span of 7 bases.

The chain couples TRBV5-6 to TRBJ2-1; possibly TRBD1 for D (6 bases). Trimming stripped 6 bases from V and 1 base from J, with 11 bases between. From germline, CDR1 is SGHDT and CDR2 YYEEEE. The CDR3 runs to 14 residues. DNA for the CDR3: TGTGCCAGCACCATCAGGGGTTCCTACAATGAGCAGTTCTTC. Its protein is CASTIRGSYNEQFF.

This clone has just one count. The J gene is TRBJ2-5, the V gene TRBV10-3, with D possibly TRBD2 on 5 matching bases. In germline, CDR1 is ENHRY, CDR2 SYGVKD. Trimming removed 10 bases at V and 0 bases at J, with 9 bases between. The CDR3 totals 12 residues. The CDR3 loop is CATAGDQETQYF. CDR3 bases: TGTGCCACCGCCGGGGACCAAGAGACCCAGTACTTC.

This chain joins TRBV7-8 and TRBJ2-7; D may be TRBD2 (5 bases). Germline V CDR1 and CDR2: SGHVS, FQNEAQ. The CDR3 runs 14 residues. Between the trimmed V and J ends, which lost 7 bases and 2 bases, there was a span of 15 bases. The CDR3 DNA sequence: TGTGCCAGCACCTTTGGGAGCTCCGCCTACGAGCAGTACTTC. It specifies CASTFGSSAYEQYF.

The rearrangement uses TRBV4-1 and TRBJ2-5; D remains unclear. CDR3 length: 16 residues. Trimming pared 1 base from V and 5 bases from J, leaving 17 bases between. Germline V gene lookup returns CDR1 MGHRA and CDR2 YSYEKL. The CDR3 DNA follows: TGCGCCAGCAGCCAAGGCCCCGGTGCCCGCGGTGAGACCCAGTACTTC. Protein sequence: CASSQGPGARGETQYF.

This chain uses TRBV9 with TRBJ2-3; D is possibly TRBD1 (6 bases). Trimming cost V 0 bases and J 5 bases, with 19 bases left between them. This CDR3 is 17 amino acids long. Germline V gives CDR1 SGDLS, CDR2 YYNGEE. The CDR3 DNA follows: TGTGCCAGCAGCGTAGCTACGGGCAGGGGAGTTCGAGATACGCAGTATTTT. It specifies CASSVATGRGVRDTQYF.

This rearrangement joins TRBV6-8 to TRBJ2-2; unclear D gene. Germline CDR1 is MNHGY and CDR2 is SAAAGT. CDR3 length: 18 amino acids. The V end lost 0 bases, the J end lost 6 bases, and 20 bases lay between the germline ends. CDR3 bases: TGTGCCAGCAGTTACTCGGTGGTAGGTCTCGGGTTGGCCGGGGAGCTGTTTTTT. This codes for CASSYSVVGLGLAGELFF.

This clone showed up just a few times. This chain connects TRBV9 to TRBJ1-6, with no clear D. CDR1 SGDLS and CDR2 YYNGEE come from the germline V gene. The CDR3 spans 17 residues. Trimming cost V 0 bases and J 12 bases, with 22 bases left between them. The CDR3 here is CASSVEWRVTDLEPLHF. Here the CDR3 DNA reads TGTGCCAGCAGCGTAGAGTGGAGGGTTACTGACCTAGAACCCCTCCACTTT.